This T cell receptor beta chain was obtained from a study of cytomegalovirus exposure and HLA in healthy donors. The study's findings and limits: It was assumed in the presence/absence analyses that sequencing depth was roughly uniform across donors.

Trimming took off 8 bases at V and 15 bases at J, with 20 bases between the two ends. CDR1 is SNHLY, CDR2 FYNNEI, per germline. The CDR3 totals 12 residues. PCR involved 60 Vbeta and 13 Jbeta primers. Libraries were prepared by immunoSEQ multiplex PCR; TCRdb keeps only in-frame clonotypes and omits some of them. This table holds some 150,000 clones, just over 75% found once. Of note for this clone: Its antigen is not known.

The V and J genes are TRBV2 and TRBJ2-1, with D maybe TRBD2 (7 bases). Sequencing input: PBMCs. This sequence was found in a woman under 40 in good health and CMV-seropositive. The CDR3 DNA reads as TGTGCCAGCGGGGGGGTGAGACAGGCCGGGTTCTTC. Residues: CASGGVRQAGFF.